This T cell receptor (beta chain) was identified during a study of blood T cell repertoires in COVID-19. Overall study: The United States, Italy and Spain provided the acute and convalescent COVID-19 samples. PBMCs, B-cell-depleted T cells, or T cells were the source of the cDNA or gDNA that made up the material.

Libraries were prepared by immunoSEQ multiplex PCR; TCRdb keeps only in-frame clonotypes and omits some of them. The sample has about 210,000 clones; more than 75% are singletons. Germline V gene lookup returns CDR1 ENHRY and CDR2 SYGVKD. V shed 6 bases and J 4 bases; nucleotides not matched to a gene: 5. CDR3 length equals 13 residues. The chain combines TRBV10-3 with TRBJ2-5; TRBD1 matches at 7 bases. Specimen: peripheral blood. This TCR came from a man in his sixties who had recovered from COVID-19. This CDR3 reads CAISPPGGETQYF. CDR3 DNA: TGTGCCATCAGCCCCCCAGGGGGAGAGACCCAGTACTTC.